The TCR beta chain under discussion was sequenced for a study of Ad26.COV2.S vaccination and SARS-CoV-2 variants. The repertoire was sequenced with immunoSEQ multiplex PCR; TCRdb's copy has only in-frame clones and lacks some. The repertoire has hundreds of thousands of clones, 85% to 90% of them found once; the top ten carry approximately 5%. Treatment defined: approximately 18 received Ad26.COV2.S at low or high dose, single or two shots; a few received placebo; per-sample allocation not given. Specimens were obtained on day 63 following the first vaccine or placebo injection. This CDR3 has 15 residues. CDR1 is KGHSH, CDR2 LQKENI, per germline. J gave up 5 bases and V 3 bases, and 7 bases lay outside the gene matches.

The sample was peripheral blood, taken in a trial of Ad26.COV2.S vaccine versus placebo. The TCR was taken from a person aged 18 to 65 who received the Ad26.COV2.S COVID-19 vaccine or a placebo. The rearrangement uses TRBV18 and TRBJ1-1, with TRBD1 matching over 9 bases. CDR3 loop: CASSPTQGARTEAFF. The CDR3 DNA sequence: TGTGCCAGCTCACCCACACAGGGGGCGAGGACTGAAGCTTTCTTT. Variable domain in full (rest from reference TRBV18 and TRBJ1-1): NAGVMQNPRHLVRRRGQEARLRCSPMKGHSHVYWYRQLPEEGLKFMVYLQKENIIDESGMPKERFSAEFPKEGPSILRIQQVVRGDSAAYFCASSPTQGARTEAFFGQGTRLTVV.